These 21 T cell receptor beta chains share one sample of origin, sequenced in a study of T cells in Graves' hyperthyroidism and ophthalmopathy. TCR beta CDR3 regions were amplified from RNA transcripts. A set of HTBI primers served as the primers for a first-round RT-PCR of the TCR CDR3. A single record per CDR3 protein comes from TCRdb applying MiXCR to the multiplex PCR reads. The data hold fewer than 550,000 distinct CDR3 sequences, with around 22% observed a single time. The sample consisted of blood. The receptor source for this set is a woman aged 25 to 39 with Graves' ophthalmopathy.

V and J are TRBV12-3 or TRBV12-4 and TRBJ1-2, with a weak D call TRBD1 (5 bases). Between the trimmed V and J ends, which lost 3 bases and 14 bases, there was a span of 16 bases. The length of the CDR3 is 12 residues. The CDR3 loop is CASSLGDGPRTF. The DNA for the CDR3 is TGTGCCAGCAGTTTGGGGGACGGCCCGCGGACCTTC.

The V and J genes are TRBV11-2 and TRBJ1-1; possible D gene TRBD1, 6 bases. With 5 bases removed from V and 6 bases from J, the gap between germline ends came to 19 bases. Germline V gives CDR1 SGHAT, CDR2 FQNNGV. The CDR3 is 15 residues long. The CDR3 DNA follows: TGTGCCAGCAGCCTATCGACAGGAGATTATTCTGAAGCTTTCTTT. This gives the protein CASSLSTGDYSEAFF.

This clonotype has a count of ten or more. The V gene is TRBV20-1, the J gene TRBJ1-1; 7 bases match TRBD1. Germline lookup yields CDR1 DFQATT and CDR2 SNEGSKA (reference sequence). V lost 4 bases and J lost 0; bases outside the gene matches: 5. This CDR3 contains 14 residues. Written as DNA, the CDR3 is TGCAGTGCTACTTGGACAGGAGTGAACACTGAAGCTTTCTTT. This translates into CSATWTGVNTEAFF.

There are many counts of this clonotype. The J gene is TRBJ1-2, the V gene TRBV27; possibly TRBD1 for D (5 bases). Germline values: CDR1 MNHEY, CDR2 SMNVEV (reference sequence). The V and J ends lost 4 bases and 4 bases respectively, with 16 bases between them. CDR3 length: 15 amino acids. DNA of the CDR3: TGTGCCAGCAGTTCGATGGGGGTTGGTGGCTATGGCTACACCTTC. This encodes CASSSMGVGGYGYTF.

In DNA form, the CDR3 reads TGTGCCAGTAGTAGGCCTAGCGGTAACACCGGGGAGCTGTTTTTT. Its translation: CASSRPSGNTGELFF. The chain is built from TRBV19 and TRBJ2-2; 7 bases match TRBD2. Germline CDR1 reads LNHDA; CDR2 reads SQIVND (reference sequence). V lost 4 bases to trimming and J lost 2 bases; unmatched junction nucleotides: 4. The CDR3 extends over 15 amino acids. The entire variable domain, with the rest obtained from reference TRBV19 and TRBJ2-2, is as follows: DGGITQSPKYLFRKEGQNVTLSCEQNLNHDAMYWYRQDPGQGLRLIYYSQIVNDFQKGDIAEGYSVSREKKESFPLTVTSAQKNPTAFYLCASSRPSGNTGELFFGEGSRLTVL.

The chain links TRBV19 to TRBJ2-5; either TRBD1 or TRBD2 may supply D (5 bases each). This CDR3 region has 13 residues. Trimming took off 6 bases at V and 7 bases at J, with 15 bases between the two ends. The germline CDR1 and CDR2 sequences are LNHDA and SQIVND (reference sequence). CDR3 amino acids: CASSPGARGTQYF. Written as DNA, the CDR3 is TGTGCCAGTAGCCCCGGGGCCCGAGGGACCCAGTACTTC.

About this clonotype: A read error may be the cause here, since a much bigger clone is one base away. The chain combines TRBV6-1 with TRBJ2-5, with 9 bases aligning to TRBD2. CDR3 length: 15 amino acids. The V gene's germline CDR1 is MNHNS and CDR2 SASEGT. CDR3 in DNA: TGTGCCGGCAGCTCCCACACTAGCGGGCAAGAGACCCAGTACTTC. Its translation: CAGSSHTSGQETQYF.

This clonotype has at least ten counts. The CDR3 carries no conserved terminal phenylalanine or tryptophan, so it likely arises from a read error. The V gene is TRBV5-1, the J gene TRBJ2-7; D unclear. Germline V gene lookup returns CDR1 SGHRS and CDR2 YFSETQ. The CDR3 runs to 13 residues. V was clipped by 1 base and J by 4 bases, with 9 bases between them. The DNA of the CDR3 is TGCGCCAGCAGCTTGTCCCTGGCTTACGAGCAGTACATC. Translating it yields CASSLSLAYEQYI.

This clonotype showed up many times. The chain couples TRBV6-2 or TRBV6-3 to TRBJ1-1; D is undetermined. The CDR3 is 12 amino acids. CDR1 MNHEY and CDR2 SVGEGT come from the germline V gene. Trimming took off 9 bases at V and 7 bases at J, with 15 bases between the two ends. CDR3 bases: TGTGCCAGTCAACTCGGAATGGGTGAAGCTTTCTTT. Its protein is CASQLGMGEAFF.

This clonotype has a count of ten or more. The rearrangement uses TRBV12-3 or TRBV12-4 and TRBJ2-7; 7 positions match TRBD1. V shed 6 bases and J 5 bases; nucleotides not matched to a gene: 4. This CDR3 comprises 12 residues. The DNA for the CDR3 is TGTGCCAGCAGCATCACAGGGGACGAGCAGTACTTC. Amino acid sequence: CASSITGDEQYF.

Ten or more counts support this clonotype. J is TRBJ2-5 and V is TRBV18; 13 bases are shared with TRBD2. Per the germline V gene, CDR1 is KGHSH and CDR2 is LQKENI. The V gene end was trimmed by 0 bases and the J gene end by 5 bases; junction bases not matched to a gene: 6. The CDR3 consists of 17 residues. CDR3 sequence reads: CASSPPGLAGYGETQYF. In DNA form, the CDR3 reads TGTGCCAGCTCACCACCGGGACTAGCGGGGTATGGGGAGACCCAGTACTTC. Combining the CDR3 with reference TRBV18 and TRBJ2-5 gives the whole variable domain NAGVMQNPRHLVRRRGQEARLRCSPMKGHSHVYWYRQLPEEGLKFMVYLQKENIIDESGMPKERFSAEFPKEGPSILRIQQVVRGDSAAYFCASSPPGLAGYGETQYFGPGTRLLVL.

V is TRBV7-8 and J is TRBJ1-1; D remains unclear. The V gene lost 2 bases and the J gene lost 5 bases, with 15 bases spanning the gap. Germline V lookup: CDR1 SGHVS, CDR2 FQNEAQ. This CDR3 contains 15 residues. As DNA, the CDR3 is TGTGCCAGCAGCTTACACGGGCCTGGCTGGACTGAAGCTTTCTTT. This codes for CASSLHGPGWTEAFF.

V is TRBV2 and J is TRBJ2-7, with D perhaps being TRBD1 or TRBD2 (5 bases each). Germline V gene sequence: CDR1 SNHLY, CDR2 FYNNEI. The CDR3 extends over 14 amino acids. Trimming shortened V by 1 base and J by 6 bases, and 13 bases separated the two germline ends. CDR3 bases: TGTGCCAGCAGTGAAGAACGGGGCCCCCTCGAGCAGTACTTC. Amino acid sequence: CASSEERGPLEQYF.

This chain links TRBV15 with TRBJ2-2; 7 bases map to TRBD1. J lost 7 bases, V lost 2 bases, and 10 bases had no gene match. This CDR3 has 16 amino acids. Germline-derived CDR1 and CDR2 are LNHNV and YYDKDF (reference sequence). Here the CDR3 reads CATSRPNWDRRGELFF. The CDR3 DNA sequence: TGTGCCACCAGCAGACCCAACTGGGACAGACGCGGGGAGCTGTTTTTT.

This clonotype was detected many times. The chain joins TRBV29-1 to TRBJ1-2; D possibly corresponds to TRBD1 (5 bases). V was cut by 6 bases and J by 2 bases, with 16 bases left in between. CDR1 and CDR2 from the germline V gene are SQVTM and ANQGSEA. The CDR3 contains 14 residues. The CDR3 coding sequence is TGCAGCGTCGTGACCCTGGCAGGGAACTATGGCTACACCTTC. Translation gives CSVVTLAGNYGYTF.

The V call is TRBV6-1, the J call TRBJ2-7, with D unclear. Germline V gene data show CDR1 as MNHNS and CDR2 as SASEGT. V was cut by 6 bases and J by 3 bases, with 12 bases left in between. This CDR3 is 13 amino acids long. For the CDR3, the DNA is TGTGCCAGCAGCGTCACAGATTTCTACGAGCAGTACTTC. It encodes CASSVTDFYEQYF.

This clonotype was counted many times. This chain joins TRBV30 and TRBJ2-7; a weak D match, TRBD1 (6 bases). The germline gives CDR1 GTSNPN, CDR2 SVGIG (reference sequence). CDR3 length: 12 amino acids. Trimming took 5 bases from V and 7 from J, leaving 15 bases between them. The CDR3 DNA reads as TGTGCCTGGGACAGGTTCGAGGGGGAGCAGTACTTC. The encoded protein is CAWDRFEGEQYF.

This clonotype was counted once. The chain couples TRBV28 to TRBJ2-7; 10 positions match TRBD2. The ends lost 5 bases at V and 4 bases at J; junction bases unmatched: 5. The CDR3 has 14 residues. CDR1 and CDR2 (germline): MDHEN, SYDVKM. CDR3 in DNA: TGTGCCAGCAGTCTAGGACTAGCGGAATACGAGCAGTACTTC. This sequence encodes CASSLGLAEYEQYF.

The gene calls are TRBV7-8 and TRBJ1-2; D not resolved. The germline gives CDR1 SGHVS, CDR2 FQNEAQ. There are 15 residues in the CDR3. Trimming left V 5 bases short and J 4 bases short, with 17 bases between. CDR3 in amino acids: CASSPRTSSSYGYTF. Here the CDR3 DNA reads TGTGCCAGCAGCCCTCGGACCAGTTCTAGCTATGGCTACACCTTC.

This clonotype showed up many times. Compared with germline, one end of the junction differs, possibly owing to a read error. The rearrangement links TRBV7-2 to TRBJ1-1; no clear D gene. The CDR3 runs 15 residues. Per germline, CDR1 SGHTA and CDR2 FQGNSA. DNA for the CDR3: TGTGCCGGCAGCCTTCCAGGAGGGCATGGGACTGAAGCTTTCTTT. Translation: CAGSLPGGHGTEAFF.

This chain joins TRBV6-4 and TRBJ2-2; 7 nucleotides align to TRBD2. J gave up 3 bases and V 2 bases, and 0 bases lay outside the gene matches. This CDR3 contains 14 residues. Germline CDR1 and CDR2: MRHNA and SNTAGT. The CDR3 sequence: CASSDGRDTGELFF. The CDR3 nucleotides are TGTGCCAGCAGTGACGGGAGGGACACCGGGGAGCTGTTTTTT.